The 11 T cell receptor beta chains reported below all come from one sample, sequenced in a study of T cells after yellow fever vaccination. TCRdb re-called the 5' RACE reads through MiXCR, storing one row per CDR3 protein. The sample shows more than 95,000 distinct CDR3 sequences, more than 6.5% of them seen only once. The specimen comprised CD4+ T cells sorted from PBMCs, sampled 9 to 10 days after the first yellow fever vaccination. The receptors derive from a man younger than 35 who received the YFV17D yellow fever vaccine.

This clonotype occurred many times. The CDR3 loop reads CASNKQGARVTDTQYF. CDR3 sequence (DNA): TGTGCCAGCAACAAACAGGGTGCGAGGGTGACAGATACGCAGTATTTT. V is TRBV6-1 and J is TRBJ2-3; D is perhaps TRBD1 (6 bases). This CDR3 is 16 amino acids long. Per germline, CDR1 MNHNS and CDR2 SASEGT. V was trimmed by 7 bases and J by 3 bases, leaving 20 bases between them.

Turning to this clonotype: A much larger clone differs by one base, so this may be a read error. The chain links TRBV11-2 to TRBJ2-4, with 8 bases lining up with TRBD1. With V trimmed by 5 bases and J by 11 bases, 11 bases remained unmatched. Germline CDR1 is SGHAT and CDR2 is FQNNGV. The CDR3 covers 14 residues. The CDR3 protein is CASSPQGGWNVQYF. CDR3 DNA sequence: TGTGCCAGCAGCCCACAGGGGGGATGGAACGTTCAGTACTTC.

The gene calls are TRBV2 and TRBJ1-1; D not resolved. There are 14 residues in the CDR3. With 2 bases removed from V and 4 bases from J, the gap between germline ends came to 11 bases. Germline-derived CDR1 and CDR2 are SNHLY and FYNNEI. The CDR3 is CASSESGRGTEAFF. In DNA, the CDR3 is TGTGCCAGCAGTGAATCAGGACGAGGCACTGAAGCTTTCTTT.

This clonotype came up many times. This chain uses TRBV4-2 with TRBJ1-5; D gene ambiguous. The CDR3 is 14 residues long. The germline CDR1 and CDR2 sequences are LGHNA and YNFKEQ. V dropped 0 bases and J dropped 7 bases, with 10 bases sitting between them. CDR3 protein: CASSQEEGAQPQHF. In DNA, the CDR3 is TGTGCCAGCAGCCAAGAGGAGGGAGCCCAGCCCCAGCATTTT.

This clonotype was recorded many times. The CDR3 sequence is CASSFTGGEPQHF. The CDR3 DNA reads as TGTGCCAGCAGCTTCACCGGCGGGGAGCCCCAGCATTTT. The chain recombines TRBV7-9 with TRBJ1-5; no reliable D call. Germline-derived CDR1 and CDR2 are SEHNR and FQNEAQ (reference sequence). This CDR3 is built from 13 residues. V lost 3 bases and J 8 bases, leaving 11 bases between the germline ends. The full variable domain, in which reference TRBV7-9 and TRBJ1-5 provide the parts outside the CDR3, is DTGVSQNPRHKITKRGQNVTFRCDPISEHNRLYWYRQTLGQGPEFLTYFQNEAQLEKSRLLSDRFSAERPKGSFSTLEIQRTEQGDSAMYLCASSFTGGEPQHFGDGTRLSIL.

J is TRBJ2-7 and V is TRBV7-6; the D gene is possibly TRBD2 (5 bases). Germline V gene data show CDR1 as SGHVS and CDR2 as FNYEAQ. The CDR3 spans 15 residues. Trimming took 1 base from V and 4 from J, leaving 14 bases between them. CDR3 sequence reads: CASSLDPGPGYEQYF. As DNA, the CDR3 is TGTGCCAGCAGCTTAGATCCAGGCCCGGGATACGAGCAGTACTTC.

This clonotype was counted at least ten times. The chain combines TRBV5-5 with TRBJ2-3, with D perhaps matching TRBD2 (5 bases). Trimming took off 7 bases at V and 4 bases at J, with 16 bases between the two ends. The germline CDR1 and CDR2 sequences are SGHKS and YYEKEE (reference sequence). The CDR3 sequence is 14 residues long. CDR3 sequence: CASHIFGDSDTQYF. The CDR3 nucleotides read TGTGCCAGCCATATCTTCGGGGATTCAGATACGCAGTATTTT.

The chain recombines TRBV27 with TRBJ1-6; TRBD1 aligns across 7 bases. The CDR3 contains 15 residues. With 3 bases clipped from V and 9 bases from J, the junction kept 8 bases outside the gene matches. Germline V CDR1 and CDR2: MNHEY, SMNVEV (reference sequence). CDR3 sequence: CASSLAGGIGSPLHF. CDR3 DNA: TGTGCCAGCAGTTTGGCAGGGGGAATTGGTTCACCCCTCCACTTT.

The chain joins TRBV9 to TRBJ2-3, with TRBD1 as a possible D gene (6 bases). Germline V gene sequence: CDR1 SGDLS, CDR2 YYNGEE. This CDR3 region has 15 residues. Trimming took 2 bases from V and 3 from J, leaving 13 bases between them. The chain's CDR3 is CASSVPGHRTDTQYF. CDR3 bases: TGTGCCAGCAGCGTGCCGGGACACAGAACAGATACGCAGTATTTT.

The J gene is TRBJ1-5, the V gene TRBV4-2; 8 nucleotides line up with TRBD1. In germline, CDR1 is LGHNA, CDR2 YNFKEQ. The CDR3 length is 15 residues. The V gene end was trimmed by 4 bases and the J gene end by 5 bases; junction bases not matched to a gene: 7. In DNA, the CDR3 is TGTGCCAGCAGCCCTAGGACAGGGCCAGATCAGCCCCAGCATTTT. This encodes CASSPRTGPDQPQHF.

This clonotype was seen at least ten times. The rearrangement joins TRBV24-1 to TRBJ1-4, with D uncertain. V dropped 6 bases and J dropped 8 bases, with 15 bases sitting between them. CDR3 length: 14 amino acids. CDR1 and CDR2 from the germline V gene are KGHDR and SFDVKD. The CDR3 reads CATSPARTKEKLFF. Written as DNA, the CDR3 is TGTGCCACCAGTCCGGCCAGGACGAAGGAAAAACTGTTTTTT.